Below, 14 T cell receptor beta chains from the same sample are listed, as sequenced in a study of T cell repertoires in cytomegalovirus infection. TCRdb re-analysed the reads in MiXCR, keeping a single row per CDR3 protein. The repertoire holds some 300,000 distinct CDR3 sequences, with roughly an eighth as singletons. Input material: PBMCs. The origin of the receptors is a human donor in good health (CMV status not recorded). Some clones in this sample may be carry-over from other donors' samples.

As concerns this clonotype: A junction boundary mismatches the germline segment, possibly from a read error. This chain uses TRBV20-1 with TRBJ2-7; TRBD2 matches at 14 bases. The CDR3 is 15 residues long. Germline V lookup: CDR1 DFQATT, CDR2 SNEGSKA (reference sequence). CDR3 sequence reads: CSAEGLAGVTYAQYF. CDR3 nucleotide sequence: TGCAGTGCTGAGGGACTAGCGGGAGTGACCTACGCGCAGTACTTC.

This clonotype was counted between two and nine times. This rearrangement joins TRBV6-2 or TRBV6-3 to TRBJ2-7; 9 nucleotides match TRBD1. Germline V gives CDR1 MNHEY, CDR2 SVGEGT. The V gene end was trimmed by 7 bases and the J gene end by 6 bases; junction bases not matched to a gene: 7. CDR3 length: 13 amino acids. The CDR3 protein is CASNSGTGSEQYF. The CDR3 nucleotides read TGTGCCAGCAATTCCGGGACAGGGTCCGAGCAGTACTTC.

This clonotype has ten or more counts. CDR3: CASSLDSVSAYNEQFF. The DNA of the CDR3 is TGTGCCAGCAGCTTAGATAGTGTCAGTGCCTACAATGAGCAGTTCTTC. The chain links TRBV11-2 to TRBJ2-1; D ambiguous. CDR1 and CDR2 (germline): SGHAT, FQNNGV. This CDR3 is built from 16 residues. V lost 0 bases to trimming and J lost 2 bases, with 11 bases between them.

This clonotype was observed many times. V usage is TRBV7-3 and J usage is TRBJ2-3; D is possibly TRBD2 (6 bases). This CDR3 has 14 amino acids. Trimming pared 1 base from V and 6 bases from J, leaving 11 bases between. Germline lookup yields CDR1 SGHTA and CDR2 FQGTGA. The CDR3 spells CASSLRGGDDTQYF. The DNA for the CDR3 is TGTGCCAGCAGCTTAAGGGGAGGAGATGATACGCAGTATTTT.

The chain employs TRBV29-1 and TRBJ2-5; D not certain. Deletions cut 5 bases from V and 5 bases from J, with 12 bases between. The CDR3 is 12 residues long. Germline V lookup: CDR1 SQVTM, CDR2 ANQGSEA. The CDR3 bases are TGCAGCGTTACCCTTCTGTCGGAGACCCAGTACTTC. Its protein is CSVTLLSETQYF.

This clonotype has only a few counts. The gene calls are TRBV29-1 and TRBJ2-7, with 11 bases matching TRBD2. Germline V gene lookup returns CDR1 SQVTM and CDR2 ANQGSEA. This CDR3 contains 14 residues. V shed 7 bases, J shed 2 bases, and the junction held 7 bases outside the gene matches. DNA of the CDR3: TGCAGCGCTGACTCTAGCGGGGGGCCCTACGAGCAGTACTTC. It is translated as CSADSSGGPYEQYF.

The chain combines TRBV12-3 or TRBV12-4 with TRBJ1-1; no clear D. The ends were cut back, 5 bases at V and 5 bases at J, with 9 bases in the middle. The CDR3 has 12 amino acids. Written as DNA, the CDR3 is TGTGCCAGCAGTCCGGAATTGACTGAAGCTTTCTTT. Translated: CASSPELTEAFF.

V gene TRBV29-1 combines with J gene TRBJ1-1, with D tentatively TRBD1 (6 bases). The germline V gene encodes CDR1 SQVTM and CDR2 ANQGSEA. This CDR3 contains 13 residues. The ends were cut back, 7 bases at V and 1 base at J, with 13 bases in the middle. The CDR3 region is CSGERTANTEAFF. In DNA, the CDR3 is TGCAGCGGAGAACGGACAGCGAACACTGAAGCTTTCTTT. The entire variable domain, with the rest obtained from reference TRBV29-1 and TRBJ1-1, is as follows: SAVISQKPSRDICQRGTSLTIQCQVDSQVTMMFWYRQQPGQSLTLIATANQGSEATYESGFVIDKFPISRPNLTFSTLTVSNMSPEDSSIYLCSGERTANTEAFFGQGTRLTVV.

The rearrangement uses TRBV20-1 and TRBJ2-3, with a possible D match to TRBD2 (6 bases). The V and J ends lost 2 bases and 2 bases respectively, with 14 bases between them. The CDR3 is 15 residues long. Germline V gene data show CDR1 as DFQATT and CDR2 as SNEGSKA (reference sequence). CDR3 loop: CSARPTRDFTDTQYF. CDR3 coding DNA: TGCAGTGCTAGACCTACCCGGGACTTCACAGATACGCAGTATTTT.

The CDR3 coding sequence is TGTGCCAGCAGCTTTCAGGGGGTGAGGTCCGAGCAGTACTTC. Its translation: CASSFQGVRSEQYF. The chain employs TRBV7-9 and TRBJ2-7; 7 bases line up with TRBD1. The CDR3 has 14 residues. CDR1 is SEHNR, CDR2 FQNEAQ, per germline (reference sequence). Trimming removed 3 bases from V and 6 bases from J; junction bases left unmatched: 8. The entire variable domain, with the rest obtained from reference TRBV7-9 and TRBJ2-7, is as follows: DTGVSQNPRHKITKRGQNVTFRCDPISEHNRLYWYRQTLGQGPEFLTYFQNEAQLEKSRLLSDRFSAERPKGSFSTLEIQRTEQGDSAMYLCASSFQGVRSEQYFGPGTRLTVT.

The chain couples TRBV10-3 to TRBJ2-4; TRBD1 matches 8 bases. The CDR3 runs to 17 residues. Trimming took 6 bases from V and 2 from J; bases not matched to a gene: 12. The germline V gene has CDR1 ENHRY and CDR2 SYGVKD. The CDR3 DNA reads TGTGCCATCAGCCCACAGGGGGTCAATGATCCCAAAAACATTCAGTACTTC. It encodes CAISPQGVNDPKNIQYF.

This clonotype was detected only a few times. The V and J genes are TRBV12-3 or TRBV12-4 and TRBJ1-1; 7 bases fit TRBD1. The V and J ends lost 4 bases and 7 bases, in that order; junction bases with no gene match: 3. This CDR3 region has 12 residues. CDR3 in amino acids: CASSSGTVEAFF. Written as DNA, the CDR3 is TGTGCCAGCAGTTCGGGGACAGTTGAAGCTTTCTTT.

Many counts were recorded for this clonotype. This chain links TRBV7-9 with TRBJ1-1; D may be TRBD1 (5 bases). From germline, CDR1 is SEHNR and CDR2 FQNEAQ (reference sequence). This CDR3 spans 13 amino acids. Between the trimmed V and J ends, which lost 6 bases and 1 base, there was a span of 9 bases. CDR3 nucleotide sequence: TGTGCCAGCAGAGAAACAGGGAACACTGAAGCTTTCTTT. Translating it yields CASRETGNTEAFF.

V usage is TRBV6-4 and J usage is TRBJ2-3; D might be TRBD2 (5 bases). V was cut by 3 bases and J by 4 bases, with 11 bases left in between. The CDR3 totals 14 residues. Germline values: CDR1 MRHNA, CDR2 SNTAGT. The CDR3 sequence: CASSDGEEADTQYF. DNA of the CDR3: TGTGCCAGCAGTGATGGAGAGGAGGCAGATACGCAGTATTTT.